The 30 T cell receptor beta chains below all came from one sample that was sequenced in a study of shared clonotypes between healthy human individuals. Selected positively for CCR7 and CD45RO-negative, naive CD8 cells excluded terminally differentiated effector memory CD45RA+ cells. Clones were sequenced by immunoSEQ multiplex PCR, and TCRdb holds only the in-frame ones, with some missing. The table lists roughly 1,800,000 clones, about 95% of them singletons, with 0.95% to 1.5% in the top ten. Sample: naive CD8+ T cells sorted from blood. The origin of the receptors is a man aged 18 to 30 in good health.

The V call is TRBV5-6, the J call TRBJ1-1; D is possibly TRBD1 (5 bases). The CDR3 runs 14 residues. The germline CDR1 and CDR2 sequences are SGHDT and YYEEEE. V was pared by 3 bases and J by 11 bases, with 20 bases between. CDR3 nucleotide sequence: TGTGCCAGCAGCTCCTCATTGGACATCTTAGGGGCTTTCTTT. This encodes CASSSSLDILGAFF.

The chain joins TRBV5-1 to TRBJ2-1; tentative D call: TRBD2 (5 bases). The germline gives CDR1 SGHRS, CDR2 YFSETQ. The V end lost 2 bases, the J end lost 0 bases, and 15 bases lay between the germline ends. The CDR3 runs to 17 residues. This CDR3 reads CASSFIWEPNSYNEQFF. The CDR3, as DNA: TGCGCCAGCAGCTTCATCTGGGAGCCCAACTCCTACAATGAGCAGTTCTTC.

Concerning this clone itself: The same CDR3 can be traced to other DNA sequences in this sample. V and J are TRBV6-6 and TRBJ2-7; tentatively, D is TRBD1 (5 bases). Germline assignment: CDR1 MNHNY and CDR2 SVGAGI (reference sequence). The CDR3 spans 13 residues. The V and J ends lost 0 bases and 3 bases respectively, with 6 bases between them. CDR3 DNA sequence: TGTGCCAGCAGTTACTCCAGGGACTACGAGCAGTACTTC. Translating it yields CASSYSRDYEQYF.

The chain joins TRBV5-1 to TRBJ2-5, with 11 bases identical to TRBD2. V shed 7 bases, J shed 5 bases, and the junction held 10 bases outside the gene matches. Germline CDR1 reads SGHRS; CDR2 reads YFSETQ. The CDR3 covers 15 residues. The CDR3 is CASLHSGGAGETQYF. The CDR3 region has the DNA TGCGCCAGCCTCCATAGCGGGGGGGCCGGGGAGACCCAGTACTTC.

The sample holds a few counts of this clone. The rearrangement links TRBV6-1 to TRBJ1-6; D not resolved. This CDR3 comprises 14 residues. V lost 0 bases and J lost 6, with 6 bases in between. CDR1 is MNHNS, CDR2 SASEGT, per germline. CDR3 nucleotide sequence: TGTGCCAGCAGTGAAGCAGGGATTAATTCACCCCTCCACTTT. This gives the protein CASSEAGINSPLHF.

This clone showed up just once. This chain links TRBV27 with TRBJ2-3, with TRBD2 identical over 11 bases. V shed 7 bases and J 2 bases; nucleotides not matched to a gene: 8. Germline CDR1 MNHEY, CDR2 SMNVEV (reference sequence). The CDR3 is 16 residues long. DNA for the CDR3: TGTGCCAGCATGCAGGTAGCGGGGGGGCCCACAGATACGCAGTATTTT. Protein sequence: CASMQVAGGPTDTQYF.

This chain uses TRBV9 with TRBJ2-5; no clear D gene. Germline V gene sequence: CDR1 SGDLS, CDR2 YYNGEE. Trimming removed 3 bases at V and 5 bases at J, with 11 bases between. The CDR3 is made up of 13 amino acids. In DNA, the CDR3 is TGTGCCAGCAGCGCGTCAGGTTGGGAGACCCAGTACTTC. Its protein product is CASSASGWETQYF.

The count of this clone is one. The chain links TRBV6-1 to TRBJ2-5; no definite D call. Trimming stripped 6 bases from V and 1 base from J, with 3 bases between. The CDR3 length is 11 residues. In germline, CDR1 is MNHNS, CDR2 SASEGT. The CDR3 is CASRFQETQYF. In nucleotides, the CDR3 is TGTGCCAGCAGGTTCCAAGAGACCCAGTACTTC.

V is TRBV5-5 and J is TRBJ2-7; a weak D match, TRBD1 (5 bases). V lost 3 bases to trimming and J lost 3 bases, with 10 bases between them. The germline gives CDR1 SGHKS, CDR2 YYEKEE (reference sequence). CDR3 length equals 13 residues. The CDR3 is CASSSGQLYEQYF. Here the CDR3 DNA reads TGTGCCAGCAGCTCAGGACAACTCTACGAGCAGTACTTC.

V is TRBV5-4 and J is TRBJ2-1; a weak D match, TRBD2 (5 bases). V gave up 0 bases and J gave up 10 bases, with 8 bases separating them. This CDR3 is 12 amino acids long. Germline-derived CDR1 and CDR2 are SGHNT and YYREEE (reference sequence). CDR3: CASSLDPGEQFF. DNA of the CDR3: TGTGCCAGCAGCTTGGATCCGGGGGAGCAGTTCTTC.

The chain employs TRBV25-1 and TRBJ1-2, with 9 bases matching TRBD1. The germline V gene encodes CDR1 MGHDK and CDR2 SYGVNS. V gave up 4 bases and J gave up 8 bases; unmatched junction bases: 8. This CDR3 comprises 14 residues. The CDR3 spells CASSAGTGSAGYTF. The CDR3 DNA follows: TGTGCCAGCAGTGCCGGGACAGGGTCGGCCGGCTACACCTTC.

V gene TRBV14 combines with J gene TRBJ1-2; weak D call: TRBD1 (6 bases). The length of the CDR3 is 18 residues. CDR1 and CDR2 (germline): SGHDN, FVKESK. Trimming removed 4 bases from V and 1 base from J, with 22 bases in between. This chain's CDR3 is CASSRLQWDTYYNYGYTF. In DNA, the CDR3 is TGTGCCAGCAGCCGACTACAGTGGGACACCTATTATAACTATGGCTACACCTTC.

V usage is TRBV27 and J usage is TRBJ1-1; D remains ambiguous. CDR1 is MNHEY, CDR2 SMNVEV, per germline (reference sequence). This CDR3 spans 12 amino acids. Trimming removed 6 bases at V and 0 bases at J, with 5 bases between. The CDR3 nucleotides are TGTGCCAGCAGGGACCTGAACACTGAAGCTTTCTTT. Protein product: CASRDLNTEAFF.

The rearrangement uses TRBV9 and TRBJ1-3; D is uncertain. Germline-derived CDR1 and CDR2 are SGDLS and YYNGEE. V lost 0 bases to trimming and J lost 3 bases, with 16 bases between them. The CDR3 spans 17 residues. Written as DNA, the CDR3 is TGTGCCAGCAGCGTAGCAGAGGAGCAGGAGGATGGAAACACCATATATTTT. Translated: CASSVAEEQEDGNTIYF. Together with reference TRBV9 and TRBJ1-3, the CDR3 gives the full variable domain: DSGVTQTPKHLITATGQRVTLRCSPRSGDLSVYWYQQSLDQGLQFLIQYYNGEERAKGNILERFSAQQFPDLHSELNLSSLELGDSALYFCASSVAEEQEDGNTIYFGEGSWLTVV.

Concerning this clone: Different DNA sequences within this sample yield the same CDR3. The V gene is TRBV7-8, the J gene TRBJ2-7, with TRBD2 as a possible D gene (6 bases). The CDR3 length is 14 residues. Germline CDR1 reads SGHVS; CDR2 reads FQNEAQ. Trimming removed 4 bases from V and 0 bases from J, with 10 bases in between. Written as DNA, the CDR3 is TGTGCCAGCAGCTCTTCCGGGAGCTCCTACGAGCAGTACTTC. Translation: CASSSSGSSYEQYF.

V is TRBV5-1 and J is TRBJ2-1; TRBD1 matches 7 bases. Per the germline V gene, CDR1 is SGHRS and CDR2 is YFSETQ. The CDR3 spans 15 residues. The ends lost 4 bases at V and 4 bases at J; junction bases unmatched: 8. The CDR3 DNA follows: TGCGCCAGCAGCGGAAACAGGGGACCTTACAATGAGCAGTTCTTC. It yields the protein CASSGNRGPYNEQFF.

Notes on this clone: The same CDR3 is also encoded by other DNA sequences in this sample. The chain carries TRBV9 and TRBJ2-5; D is possibly TRBD1 or TRBD2 (6 bases each). The germline V gene has CDR1 SGDLS and CDR2 YYNGEE. The V end lost 2 bases, the J end lost 2 bases, and 10 bases lay between the germline ends. The CDR3 runs 14 residues. The DNA of the CDR3 is TGTGCCAGCAGCGTGGAAGGGGGGCAAGAGACCCAGTACTTC. As protein: CASSVEGGQETQYF.

DNA of the CDR3: TGTGCCAGCAGCCAAGATACCGGGACAGACTATGGCTACACCTTC. Amino acid sequence: CASSQDTGTDYGYTF. V is TRBV4-2 and J is TRBJ1-2; TRBD1 matches at 7 bases. The germline V gene has CDR1 LGHNA and CDR2 YNFKEQ. Trimming cost V 0 bases and J 3 bases; bases outside gene matches: 4. The CDR3 is 15 residues long.

The chain has TRBV14 and TRBJ2-1; D is uncertain. V was cut by 2 bases and J by 3 bases, with 5 bases left in between. The germline CDR1 and CDR2 sequences are SGHDN and FVKESK. The CDR3 totals 13 residues. CDR3 region: CASSQRVYNEQFF. The DNA for the CDR3 is TGTGCCAGCAGCCAAAGGGTCTACAATGAGCAGTTCTTC. Supplemented by reference TRBV14 and TRBJ2-1, the full variable domain reads EAGVTQFPSHSVIEKGQTVTLRCDPISGHDNLYWYRRVMGKEIKFLLHFVKESKQDESGMPNNRFLAERTGGTYSTLKVQPAELEDSGVYFCASSQRVYNEQFFGPGTRLTVL.

The rearrangement links TRBV11-3 to TRBJ2-3; 7 bases are shared with TRBD1. J gave up 0 bases and V 0 bases, and 0 bases lay outside the gene matches. This CDR3 spans 15 amino acids. Germline-derived CDR1 and CDR2 are SGHNT and YENEEA. CDR3 protein: CASSLEGQSTDTQYF. Here the CDR3 DNA reads TGTGCCAGCAGCTTAGAGGGACAGAGCACAGATACGCAGTATTTT. The full variable domain, completed using reference TRBV11-3 and TRBJ2-3, is EAGVVQSPRYKIIEKKQPVAFWCNPISGHNTLYWYLQNLGQGPELLIRYENEEAVDDSQLPKDRFSAERLKGVDSTLKIQPAELGDSAVYLCASSLEGQSTDTQYFGPGTRLTVL.

This chain connects TRBV5-6 to TRBJ2-1; D is undetermined. CDR3 length: 14 amino acids. The V gene's germline CDR1 is SGHDT and CDR2 YYEEEE. Trimming removed 1 base from V and 6 bases from J, with 11 bases in between. The CDR3 sequence is CASSLTSTLNEQFF. The CDR3 coding sequence is TGTGCCAGCAGCTTGACGTCTACACTCAATGAGCAGTTCTTC.

The chain couples TRBV10-3 to TRBJ2-7; D might be TRBD1 (6 bases). Germline CDR1 and CDR2: ENHRY and SYGVKD. The V end was cut by 6 bases, the J end by 0 bases, with 12 bases between. The CDR3 has 14 amino acids. For the CDR3, the DNA is TGTGCCATCAGCGCCGGACAGAACTCCTACGAGCAGTACTTC. This encodes CAISAGQNSYEQYF.

The rearrangement links TRBV18 to TRBJ2-6, with D possibly being TRBD1 (6 bases). CDR1 and CDR2 from the germline V gene are KGHSH and LQKENI. V was clipped by 1 base and J by 0 bases, with 13 bases between them. CDR3 length equals 18 residues. CDR3: CASSPLGLTGSGANVLTF. DNA of the CDR3: TGTGCCAGCTCACCACTAGGCTTGACAGGCTCTGGGGCCAACGTCCTGACTTTC.

The rearrangement joins TRBV30 to TRBJ2-7; no reliable D call. The V end was cut by 0 bases, the J end by 6 bases, with 12 bases between. This CDR3 is built from 13 residues. Germline V gene sequence: CDR1 GTSNPN, CDR2 SVGIG (reference sequence). The CDR3 spells CAWSVLGYSEQYF. The CDR3 bases are TGTGCCTGGAGTGTTCTGGGGTATAGCGAGCAGTACTTC.

J is TRBJ2-7 and V is TRBV7-6; 7 bases are a match to TRBD1. CDR3 size: 13 residues. Trimming took 1 base from V and 7 from J; bases not matched to a gene: 4. CDR1 is SGHVS and CDR2 is FNYEAQ in the germline V gene. The CDR3 spells CASSLDRGDEQYF. The CDR3, as DNA: TGTGCCAGCAGCTTAGACAGGGGAGATGAGCAGTACTTC.

This clone was picked up one time. The J gene is TRBJ2-7, the V gene TRBV11-2; tentatively, D is TRBD2 (6 bases). V lost 2 bases, J lost 4 bases, and 15 bases lay in between. CDR1 and CDR2 (germline): SGHAT, FQNNGV. The CDR3 runs 15 residues. CDR3: CASSLQGLFEYEQYF. In DNA form, the CDR3 reads TGTGCCAGCAGCTTACAGGGACTTTTTGAATACGAGCAGTACTTC.

For this clone: Other DNA sequences within the sample encode an identical CDR3. The rearrangement joins TRBV9 to TRBJ2-1; TRBD1 or TRBD2 may be the D gene (5 bases each). Germline values: CDR1 SGDLS, CDR2 YYNGEE. The CDR3 contains 14 residues. V was shortened by 3 bases and J by 4 bases, with 11 bases between the two germline ends. CDR3: CASSAGTGYNEQFF. The CDR3 region has the DNA TGTGCCAGCAGCGCGGGGACGGGATACAATGAGCAGTTCTTC.

The chain combines TRBV2 with TRBJ2-3; 10 bases agree with TRBD2. The germline V gene encodes CDR1 SNHLY and CDR2 FYNNEI. Trimming took 6 bases from V and 4 from J; bases not matched to a gene: 10. This CDR3 is built from 16 residues. The CDR3 reads CASSTPKRGGPDTQYF. The DNA of the CDR3 is TGTGCCAGCAGCACCCCTAAGCGGGGGGGCCCAGATACGCAGTATTTT.

The chain carries TRBV5-4 and TRBJ1-1; D is undetermined. Germline V lookup: CDR1 SGHNT, CDR2 YYREEE (reference sequence). Trimming stripped 0 bases from V and 4 bases from J, with 10 bases between. This CDR3 has 14 amino acids. In DNA, the CDR3 is TGTGCCAGCAGCTTGGAAACGGCGGGCACTGAAGCTTTCTTT. Its translation: CASSLETAGTEAFF.

On this clone itself: Other DNA sequences of this sample code for an identical CDR3. The chain couples TRBV5-1 to TRBJ2-3; D is uncertain. The CDR3 extends over 15 amino acids. V was trimmed by 0 bases and J by 4 bases, leaving 12 bases between them. Germline CDR1 and CDR2: SGHRS and YFSETQ. The CDR3 sequence: CASSLEGGVPDTQYF. The CDR3 bases are TGCGCCAGCAGCTTGGAGGGTGGGGTGCCAGATACGCAGTATTTT. The variable domain in full, completed from reference TRBV5-1 and TRBJ2-3, reads KAGVTQTPRYLIKTRGQQVTLSCSPISGHRSVSWYQQTPGQGLQFLFEYFSETQRNKGNFPGRFSGRQFSNSRSEMNVSTLELGDSALYLCASSLEGGVPDTQYFGPGTRLTVL.